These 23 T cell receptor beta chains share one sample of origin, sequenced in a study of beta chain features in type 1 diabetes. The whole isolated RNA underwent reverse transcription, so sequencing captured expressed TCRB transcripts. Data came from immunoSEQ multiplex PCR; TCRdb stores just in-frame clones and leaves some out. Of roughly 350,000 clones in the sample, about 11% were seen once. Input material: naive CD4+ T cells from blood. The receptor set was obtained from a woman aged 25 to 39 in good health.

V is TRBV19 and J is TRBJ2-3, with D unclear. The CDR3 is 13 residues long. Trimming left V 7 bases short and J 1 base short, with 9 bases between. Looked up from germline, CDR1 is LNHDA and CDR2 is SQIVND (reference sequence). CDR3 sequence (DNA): TGTGCCAGTATCCCCCCGGGCACAGATACGCAGTATTTT. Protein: CASIPPGTDTQYF.

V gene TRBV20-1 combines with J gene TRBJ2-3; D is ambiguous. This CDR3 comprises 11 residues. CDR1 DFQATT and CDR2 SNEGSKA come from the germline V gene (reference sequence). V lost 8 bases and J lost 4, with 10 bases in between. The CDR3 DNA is TGCAGTATTTCTCCCTCAGATACGCAGTATTTT. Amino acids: CSISPSDTQYF.

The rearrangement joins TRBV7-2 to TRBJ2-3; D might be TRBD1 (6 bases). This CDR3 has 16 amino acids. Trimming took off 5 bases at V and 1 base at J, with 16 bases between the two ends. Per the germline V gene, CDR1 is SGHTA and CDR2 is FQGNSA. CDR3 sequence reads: CASSLSTGSGTDTQYF. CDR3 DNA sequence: TGTGCCAGCAGCCTCTCGACAGGTTCCGGCACAGATACGCAGTATTTT. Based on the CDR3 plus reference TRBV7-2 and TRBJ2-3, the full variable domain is GAGVSQSPSNKVTEKGKDVELRCDPISGHTALYWYRQSLGQGLEFLIYFQGNSAPDKSGLPSDRFSAERTGGSVSTLTIQRTQQEDSAVYLCASSLSTGSGTDTQYFGPGTRLTVL.

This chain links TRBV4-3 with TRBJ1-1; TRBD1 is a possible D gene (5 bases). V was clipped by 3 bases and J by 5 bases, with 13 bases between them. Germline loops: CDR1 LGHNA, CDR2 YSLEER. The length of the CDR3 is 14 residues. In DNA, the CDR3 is TGCGCCAGCAGCCAGGGACTTGGAAAGACTGAAGCTTTCTTT. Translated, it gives CASSQGLGKTEAFF.

CDR3 amino acids: CASSLAGRGPQPQHF. CDR3 bases: TGTGCCAGCAGCTTAGCCGGCAGGGGTCCTCAGCCCCAGCATTTT. V usage is TRBV7-2 and J usage is TRBJ1-5; maybe TRBD1 (6 bases). Germline lookup yields CDR1 SGHTA and CDR2 FQGNSA. The V and J ends lost 0 bases and 6 bases respectively, with 12 bases between them. The CDR3 loop spans 15 amino acids.

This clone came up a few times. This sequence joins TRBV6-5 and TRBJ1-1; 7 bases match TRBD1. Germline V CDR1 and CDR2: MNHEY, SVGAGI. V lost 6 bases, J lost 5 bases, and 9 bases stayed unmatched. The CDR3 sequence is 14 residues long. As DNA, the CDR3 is TGTGCCAGCAGACAGGACAGGAGGGGAACTGAAGCTTTCTTT. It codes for CASRQDRRGTEAFF.

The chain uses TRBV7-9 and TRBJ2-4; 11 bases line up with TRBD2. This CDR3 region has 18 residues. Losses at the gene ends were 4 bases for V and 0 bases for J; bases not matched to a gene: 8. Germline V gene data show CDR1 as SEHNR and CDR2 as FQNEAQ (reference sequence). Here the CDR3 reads CASSSTALAGGAKNIQYF. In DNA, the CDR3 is TGTGCCAGCAGCTCGACCGCCCTAGCGGGGGGAGCCAAAAACATTCAGTACTTC.

Here the CDR3 DNA reads TGTGCCAGTAGTGGCCCCCGGGGGGAGTCCTACAATGAGCAGTTCTTC. As protein: CASSGPRGESYNEQFF. This chain uses TRBV19 with TRBJ2-1; TRBD2 aligns across 7 bases. In germline, CDR1 is LNHDA, CDR2 SQIVND (reference sequence). With 5 bases clipped from V and 1 base from J, the junction kept 8 bases outside the gene matches. This CDR3 contains 16 residues.

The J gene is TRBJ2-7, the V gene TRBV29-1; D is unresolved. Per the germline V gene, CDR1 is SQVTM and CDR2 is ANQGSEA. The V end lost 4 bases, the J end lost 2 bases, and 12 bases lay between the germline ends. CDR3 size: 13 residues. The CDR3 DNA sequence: TGCAGCGTTGCTGGGCCCTTTACCTACGAGCAGTACTTC. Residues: CSVAGPFTYEQYF.

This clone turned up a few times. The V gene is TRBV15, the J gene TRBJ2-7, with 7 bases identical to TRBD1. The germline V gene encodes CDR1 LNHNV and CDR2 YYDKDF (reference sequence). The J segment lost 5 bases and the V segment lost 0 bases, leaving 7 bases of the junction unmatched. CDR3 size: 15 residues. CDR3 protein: CATSRDLHRGNEQYF. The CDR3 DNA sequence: TGTGCCACCAGCAGAGATTTACACAGGGGTAACGAGCAGTACTTC.

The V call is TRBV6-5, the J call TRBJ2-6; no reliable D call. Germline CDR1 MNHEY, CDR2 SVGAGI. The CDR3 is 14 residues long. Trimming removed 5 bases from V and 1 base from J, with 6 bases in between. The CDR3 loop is CASSLQSGANVLTF. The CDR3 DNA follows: TGTGCCAGCAGTCTACAGTCTGGGGCCAACGTCCTGACTTTC.

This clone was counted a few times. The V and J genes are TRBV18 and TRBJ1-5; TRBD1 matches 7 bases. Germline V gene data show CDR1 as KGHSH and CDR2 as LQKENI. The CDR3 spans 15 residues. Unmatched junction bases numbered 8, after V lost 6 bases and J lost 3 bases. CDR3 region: CASSPLGQLNQPQHF. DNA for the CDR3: TGTGCCAGCTCCCCGTTGGGACAGCTCAATCAGCCCCAGCATTTT. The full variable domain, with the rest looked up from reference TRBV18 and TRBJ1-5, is NAGVMQNPRHLVRRRGQEARLRCSPMKGHSHVYWYRQLPEEGLKFMVYLQKENIIDESGMPKERFSAEFPKEGPSILRIQQVVRGDSAAYFCASSPLGQLNQPQHFGDGTRLSIL.

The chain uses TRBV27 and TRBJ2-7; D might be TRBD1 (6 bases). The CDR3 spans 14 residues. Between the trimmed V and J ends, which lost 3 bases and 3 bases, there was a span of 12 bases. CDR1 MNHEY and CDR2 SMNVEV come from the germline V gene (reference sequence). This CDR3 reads CASSLYRVNYEQYF. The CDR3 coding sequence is TGTGCCAGCAGTTTGTACAGGGTGAACTACGAGCAGTACTTC.

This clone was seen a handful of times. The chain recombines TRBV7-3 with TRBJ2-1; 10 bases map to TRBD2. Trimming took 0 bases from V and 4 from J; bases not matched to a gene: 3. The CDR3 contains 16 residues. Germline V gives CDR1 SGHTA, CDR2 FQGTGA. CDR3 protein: CASSLTSSGSYNEQFF. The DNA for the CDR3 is TGTGCCAGCAGCTTAACATCTAGCGGGAGTTACAATGAGCAGTTCTTC.

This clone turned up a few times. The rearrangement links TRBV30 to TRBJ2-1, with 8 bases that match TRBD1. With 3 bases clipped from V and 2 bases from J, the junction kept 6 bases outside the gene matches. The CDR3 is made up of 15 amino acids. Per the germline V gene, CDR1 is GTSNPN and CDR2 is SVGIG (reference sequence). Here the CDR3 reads CAWSLQGGAYNEQFF. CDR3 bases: TGTGCCTGGAGCCTACAGGGGGGAGCCTACAATGAGCAGTTCTTC.

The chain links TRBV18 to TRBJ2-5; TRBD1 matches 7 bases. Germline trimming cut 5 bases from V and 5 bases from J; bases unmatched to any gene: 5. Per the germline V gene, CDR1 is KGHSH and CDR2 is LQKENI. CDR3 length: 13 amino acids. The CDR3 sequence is CASSGQVEETQYF. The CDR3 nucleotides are TGTGCCAGCTCAGGACAGGTTGAGGAGACCCAGTACTTC.

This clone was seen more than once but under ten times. Here the CDR3 reads CSVPGPLGRLNTEAFF. The CDR3 bases are TGCAGCGTCCCTGGGCCCCTCGGCAGGCTGAACACTGAAGCTTTCTTT. The rearrangement joins TRBV29-1 to TRBJ1-1; D unresolved. The CDR3 sequence is 16 residues long. Germline-derived CDR1 and CDR2 are SQVTM and ANQGSEA. The V end was cut by 6 bases, the J end by 0 bases, with 20 bases between.

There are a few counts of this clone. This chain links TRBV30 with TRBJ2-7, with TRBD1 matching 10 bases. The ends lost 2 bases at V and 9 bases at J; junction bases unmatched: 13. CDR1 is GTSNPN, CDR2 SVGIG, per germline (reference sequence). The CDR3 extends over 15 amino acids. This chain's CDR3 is CAWSSRDRGFFGQYF. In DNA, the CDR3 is TGTGCCTGGAGTTCCCGGGACAGGGGTTTTTTCGGGCAGTACTTC.

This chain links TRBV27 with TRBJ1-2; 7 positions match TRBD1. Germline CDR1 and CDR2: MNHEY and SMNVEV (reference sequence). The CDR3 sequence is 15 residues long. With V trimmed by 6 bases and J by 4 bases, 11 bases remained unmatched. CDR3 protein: CASRLTVSGGYGYTF. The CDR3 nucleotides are TGTGCCAGCAGACTGACAGTCTCAGGGGGCTATGGCTACACCTTC.

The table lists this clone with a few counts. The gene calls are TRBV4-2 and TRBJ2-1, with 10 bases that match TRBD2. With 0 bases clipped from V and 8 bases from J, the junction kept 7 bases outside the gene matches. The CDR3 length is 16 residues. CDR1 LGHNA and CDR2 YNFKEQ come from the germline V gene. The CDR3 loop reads CASSQEGAGGPYEQFF. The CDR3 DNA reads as TGTGCCAGCAGCCAAGAAGGAGCGGGAGGGCCTTATGAGCAGTTCTTC.

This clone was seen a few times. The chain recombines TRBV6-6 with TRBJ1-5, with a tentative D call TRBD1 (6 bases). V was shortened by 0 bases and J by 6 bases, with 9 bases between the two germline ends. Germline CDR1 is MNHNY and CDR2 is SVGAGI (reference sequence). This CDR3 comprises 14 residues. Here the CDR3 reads CASSYSQGSQPQHF. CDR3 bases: TGTGCCAGCAGTTACTCGCAGGGGAGTCAGCCCCAGCATTTT.

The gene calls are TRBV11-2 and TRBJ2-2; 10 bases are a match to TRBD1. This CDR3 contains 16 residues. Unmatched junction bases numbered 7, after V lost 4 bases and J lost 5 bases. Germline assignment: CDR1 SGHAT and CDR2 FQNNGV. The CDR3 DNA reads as TGTGCCAGCAGCTACCCGGGACAGGGGTATACCGGGGAGCTGTTTTTT. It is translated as CASSYPGQGYTGELFF.

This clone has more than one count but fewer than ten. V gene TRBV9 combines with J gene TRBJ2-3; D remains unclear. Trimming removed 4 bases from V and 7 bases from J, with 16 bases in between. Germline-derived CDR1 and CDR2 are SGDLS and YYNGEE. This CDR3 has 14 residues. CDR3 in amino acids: CASSSTSNVNTQYF. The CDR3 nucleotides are TGTGCCAGCAGCAGCACCTCCAATGTGAATACGCAGTATTTT. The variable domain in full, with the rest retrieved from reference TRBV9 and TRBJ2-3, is DSGVTQTPKHLITATGQRVTLRCSPRSGDLSVYWYQQSLDQGLQFLIQYYNGEERAKGNILERFSAQQFPDLHSELNLSSLELGDSALYFCASSSTSNVNTQYFGPGTRLTVL.